This paragraph reports one T cell receptor (beta chain). The data belong to a study of technical replicates of blood from four donors. This CDR3 region has 13 residues. Trimming took 1 base from V and 9 from J, leaving 10 bases between them. In germline, CDR1 is SEHNR, CDR2 FQNEAQ (reference sequence). Here immunoSEQ multiplex PCR was the method, and the copy in TCRdb shows in-frame clones only, minus some. The data hold about 68,000 clones, with about 97% observed a single time. What was sequenced was T cells isolated from PBMCs. V usage is TRBV7-9 and J usage is TRBJ2-1; D is ambiguous. This sequence originates from a human donor in good health. CDR3 loop: CASSLGGLGEQFF. As DNA, the CDR3 is TGTGCCAGCAGCTTAGGAGGATTAGGTGAGCAGTTCTTC.